The T cell receptor (beta chain) described here comes from a study of graft-versus-host responses after intestinal transplantation. Overall study findings and caveats: Present in recipient marrow, GvH clones included some that appeared first in ileum or blood.

This CDR3 is built from 16 residues. V lost 1 base and J 2 bases, leaving 16 bases between the germline ends. The germline V gene encodes CDR1 SGHTS and CDR2 YDEGEE. A remark on this clone: Its antigen is not identified.

TCRdb's copy holds only in-frame clones and misses some; the assay was immunoSEQ multiplex PCR. Here the sample spans 57,000 or so clones, about 93% being singletons. The sample in question was PBMCs, obtained less than 130 days after intestinal transplantation. The TCR sequence derives from a human patient who received an intestinal transplant, so some T cells may come from the graft donor. The chain couples TRBV5-8 to TRBJ2-7; no definite D call. Written as DNA, the CDR3 is TGTGCCAGCAGCTTGCCGTCTTTCCGTCTGACCTACGAGCAGTACTTC. Translated, it gives CASSLPSFRLTYEQYF.